This TCR beta chain emerged from a study of T cells in Graves' hyperthyroidism and ophthalmopathy. General observations from the study: Ophthalmopathy prediction by the model preceded onset by a median about 6 months. A 13 V-J signature model discriminated ophthalmopathy versus stable hyperthyroidism.

This clonotype was counted at least ten times. Its specificity is not known. There are 14 residues in the CDR3. V shed 6 bases, J shed 4 bases, and the junction held 6 bases outside the gene matches. From RNA transcripts, TCR beta CDR3 regions were amplified. An initial round of RT-PCR targeting the TCR CDR3 relied on the HTBI primer set. TCRdb reanalysed the multiplex PCR reads using MiXCR and keeps one entry per CDR3 protein. The sample has some 300,000 distinct CDR3 sequences; roughly 19% are singletons. Sequenced: blood. The chain uses TRBV12-3 or TRBV12-4 and TRBJ2-7; 10 bases are a match to TRBD2. The receptor was derived from a man in his fifties or sixties with Graves' ophthalmopathy. Written as DNA, the CDR3 is TGTGCCAGCAGCCGCCTAGCGGGAGAATACGAGCAGTACTTC. Translated, it gives CASSRLAGEYEQYF.